The rows below give T cell receptor beta chains drawn from one sample of a study of blood T cell repertoires in COVID-19. Assay used: immunoSEQ multiplex PCR; TCRdb lists only in-frame clones, some missing. The table has approximately 200,000 clones, approximately 88% seen once. Sequenced sample: PBMCs or T cells enriched from blood (not recorded which). The receptors were gathered from a woman in her 30s who had recovered from COVID-19. Each CDR3 is given with its conserved first and last residue. The order of the fields is clone size, D gene, J gene, V gene, CDR3 protein, CDR3 DNA. The D gene is left open where the match is weak. Size is stated for part of the rows, as once, few or many counts, or as a class when the clone is expanded.

abundance: -; d_gene: -; j_gene: TRBJ1-1; v_gene: TRBV2; CDR3aa: CASSEGALEAFF; CDR3nt: TGTGCCAGCAGTGAAGGGGCCCTCGAAGCTTTCTTT
abundance: -; d_gene: TRBD2; j_gene: TRBJ2-1; v_gene: TRBV11-2; CDR3aa: CASSSRFSGKDDEQFF; CDR3nt: TGTGCCAGCAGCTCCCGATTTAGCGGGAAGGATGATGAGCAGTTCTTC
abundance: -; d_gene: TRBD1; j_gene: TRBJ1-6; v_gene: TRBV5-1; CDR3aa: CASSLKQGATLHF; CDR3nt: TGCGCCAGCAGCCTTAAACAGGGGGCGACCCTCCACTTT
abundance: -; d_gene: TRBD1; j_gene: TRBJ2-7; v_gene: TRBV5-6; CDR3aa: CASSRDRTYEQYF; CDR3nt: TGTGCCAGCAGCCGGGACAGGACCTACGAGCAGTACTTC
abundance: -; d_gene: TRBD2; j_gene: TRBJ2-5; v_gene: TRBV5-1; CDR3aa: CASSLGGLAGSKTQYF; CDR3nt: TGCGCCAGCAGCTTGGGGGGGCTAGCGGGATCAAAGACCCAGTACTTC
abundance: -; d_gene: -; j_gene: TRBJ2-1; v_gene: TRBV5-1; CDR3aa: CASSLERSWNEQFF; CDR3nt: TGCGCCAGCAGCTTGGAGCGCAGTTGGAATGAGCAGTTCTTC
abundance: -; d_gene: -; j_gene: TRBJ2-1; v_gene: TRBV11-3; CDR3aa: CASSLRPGGSSYNEQFF; CDR3nt: TGTGCCAGCAGCCTAAGGCCGGGGGGCAGCTCCTACAATGAGCAGTTCTTC
abundance: -; d_gene: -; j_gene: TRBJ1-2; v_gene: TRBV29-1; CDR3aa: CSVNLQAGGVYGYTF; CDR3nt: TGCAGCGTTAACCTGCAAGCGGGGGGCGTCTATGGCTACACCTTC
abundance: -; d_gene: -; j_gene: TRBJ1-4; v_gene: TRBV28; CDR3aa: CASGGGGRGEKLFF; CDR3nt: TGTGCCAGCGGGGGTGGGGGCCGAGGGGAAAAACTGTTTTTT
abundance: -; d_gene: -; j_gene: TRBJ2-2; v_gene: TRBV19; CDR3aa: CASSIAGMNTGELFF; CDR3nt: TGTGCCAGTAGTATAGCGGGGATGAACACCGGGGAGCTGTTTTTT
abundance: -; d_gene: TRBD1; j_gene: TRBJ2-5; v_gene: TRBV5-4; CDR3aa: CASSRTGKETQYF; CDR3nt: TGTGCCAGCAGCAGGACAGGGAAAGAGACCCAGTACTTC
abundance: -; d_gene: TRBD1; j_gene: TRBJ1-4; v_gene: TRBV28; CDR3aa: CASTQGTGLREKLFF; CDR3nt: TGTGCCAGCACCCAGGGGACAGGGCTTCGTGAAAAACTGTTTTTT
abundance: -; d_gene: TRBD1; j_gene: TRBJ2-1; v_gene: TRBV29-1; CDR3aa: CSVEGRTGGASSYNEQFF; CDR3nt: TGCAGCGTTGAGGGACGGACAGGGGGGGCAAGCTCCTACAATGAGCAGTTCTTC
abundance: -; d_gene: TRBD2; j_gene: TRBJ2-3; v_gene: TRBV6-1; CDR3aa: CASSEARGLAGPSTDTQYF; CDR3nt: TGTGCCAGCAGTGAAGCGCGAGGACTAGCGGGGCCTAGCACAGATACGCAGTATTTT
abundance: -; d_gene: -; j_gene: TRBJ1-2; v_gene: TRBV28; CDR3aa: CASSVRTRVLNGYTF; CDR3nt: TGTGCCAGCTCAGTTAGGACAAGGGTTCTTAATGGCTACACCTTC
abundance: -; d_gene: TRBD2; j_gene: TRBJ2-1; v_gene: TRBV30; CDR3aa: CAWTSGSYNEQFF; CDR3nt: TGTGCCTGGACAAGCGGGAGCTACAATGAGCAGTTCTTC
abundance: -; d_gene: -; j_gene: TRBJ1-1; v_gene: TRBV30; CDR3aa: CAWSVGGGNTEAFF; CDR3nt: TGTGCCTGGAGTGTTGGGGGAGGGAACACTGAAGCTTTCTTT
abundance: once; d_gene: TRBD2; j_gene: TRBJ2-3; v_gene: TRBV3-1/TRBV3-2; CDR3aa: CASSPRPAGDSDTQYF; CDR3nt: TGTGCCAGCAGCCCCCGCCCCGCGGGAGATTCCGATACGCAGTATTTT
abundance: -; d_gene: -; j_gene: TRBJ1-3; v_gene: TRBV7-8; CDR3aa: CASSLAPPRRTNPEGGNTIYF; CDR3nt: TGTGCCAGCAGCTTAGCTCCACCTCGAAGGACAAATCCAGAAGGTGGAAACACCATATATTTT
abundance: -; d_gene: -; j_gene: TRBJ1-1; v_gene: TRBV6-4; CDR3aa: CASREQPGVTEAFF; CDR3nt: TGTGCCAGCAGGGAACAACCGGGGGTCACTGAAGCTTTCTTT
abundance: -; d_gene: TRBD2; j_gene: TRBJ2-1; v_gene: TRBV28; CDR3aa: CASSSLSGNFNNEQFF; CDR3nt: TGTGCCAGCAGTTCACTTAGCGGGAACTTTAACAATGAGCAGTTCTTC
abundance: -; d_gene: TRBD2; j_gene: TRBJ2-6; v_gene: TRBV5-1; CDR3aa: CASSGGLAGGSGANVLTF; CDR3nt: TGCGCCAGCAGCGGTGGACTAGCGGGAGGGTCTGGGGCCAACGTCCTGACTTTC
abundance: -; d_gene: -; j_gene: TRBJ2-1; v_gene: TRBV5-1; CDR3aa: CASSLASGIYNEQFF; CDR3nt: TGCGCCAGCAGCTTGGCCTCGGGGATCTACAATGAGCAGTTCTTC
abundance: -; d_gene: TRBD1; j_gene: TRBJ1-4; v_gene: TRBV28; CDR3aa: CASSLYRGKLFF; CDR3nt: TGTGCCAGCAGTTTATACAGGGGAAAACTGTTTTTT
abundance: -; d_gene: TRBD1; j_gene: TRBJ1-4; v_gene: TRBV10-2; CDR3aa: CASSDDRAGNEKLFF; CDR3nt: TGCGCCAGCAGTGACGACAGGGCTGGTAATGAAAAACTGTTTTTT
abundance: -; d_gene: TRBD1; j_gene: TRBJ1-2; v_gene: TRBV2; CDR3aa: CASRDSFASFGYTF; CDR3nt: TGTGCCAGTCGGGACAGCTTCGCCTCTTTTGGCTACACCTTC
abundance: -; d_gene: -; j_gene: TRBJ2-7; v_gene: TRBV9; CDR3aa: CASSFTGESTYEQYF; CDR3nt: TGTGCCAGCAGCTTTACCGGGGAGTCGACCTACGAGCAGTACTTC
abundance: -; d_gene: -; j_gene: TRBJ1-5; v_gene: TRBV28; CDR3aa: CASTVPGPQHF; CDR3nt: TGTGCCAGCACCGTCCCGGGGCCCCAGCATTTT
abundance: -; d_gene: TRBD1; j_gene: TRBJ2-7; v_gene: TRBV9; CDR3aa: CASSRTGGSYEQYF; CDR3nt: TGTGCCAGCAGTCGGACAGGGGGCTCCTACGAGCAGTACTTC
abundance: -; d_gene: -; j_gene: TRBJ1-1; v_gene: TRBV19; CDR3aa: CASSIGVKNTEAFF; CDR3nt: TGTGCCAGTAGTATCGGGGTTAAGAACACTGAAGCTTTCTTT
abundance: -; d_gene: TRBD1; j_gene: TRBJ1-1; v_gene: TRBV6-5; CDR3aa: CASRQRTGANTEAFF; CDR3nt: TGTGCCAGCAGGCAGAGGACAGGGGCGAACACTGAAGCTTTCTTT
abundance: -; d_gene: TRBD1; j_gene: TRBJ2-3; v_gene: TRBV5-1; CDR3aa: CASSGEDRGLDTQYF; CDR3nt: TGCGCCAGCAGCGGTGAGGACAGGGGGCTAGATACGCAGTATTTT
abundance: -; d_gene: TRBD1; j_gene: TRBJ2-1; v_gene: TRBV7-3; CDR3aa: CASSYPDRGGNEQFF; CDR3nt: TGTGCCAGCAGCTACCCGGACAGGGGGGGCAATGAGCAGTTCTTC
abundance: once; d_gene: -; j_gene: TRBJ1-5; v_gene: TRBV28; CDR3aa: CASSRGEGEPQHF; CDR3nt: TGTGCCAGCAGCCGCGGGGAAGGGGAGCCCCAGCATTTT
abundance: -; d_gene: TRBD2; j_gene: TRBJ2-7; v_gene: TRBV7-2; CDR3aa: CASSLDPAGGRAF; CDR3nt: TGTGCCAGCAGCTTAGATCCAGCGGGAGGGAGAGCCTTC
abundance: -; d_gene: -; j_gene: TRBJ2-1; v_gene: TRBV19; CDR3aa: CASRPGQREQFF; CDR3nt: TGTGCCAGTAGACCCGGGCAGCGGGAGCAGTTCTTC
abundance: -; d_gene: -; j_gene: TRBJ1-4; v_gene: TRBV27; CDR3aa: CASAEEGEEKLFF; CDR3nt: TGTGCCAGCGCAGAGGAGGGTGAGGAGAAACTGTTTTTT
abundance: -; d_gene: -; j_gene: TRBJ2-1; v_gene: TRBV20-1; CDR3aa: CSAFPGIKQFF; CDR3nt: TGCAGTGCCTTTCCCGGTATCAAGCAGTTCTTC
abundance: -; d_gene: -; j_gene: TRBJ1-2; v_gene: TRBV6-1; CDR3aa: CASSERTDLTIYGYTF; CDR3nt: TGTGCCAGCAGTGAAAGGACAGACCTTACTATCTATGGCTACACCTTC
abundance: -; d_gene: -; j_gene: TRBJ2-3; v_gene: TRBV5-1; CDR3aa: CASSPLSGGGTDTQYF; CDR3nt: TGCGCCAGCAGCCCCCTCTCGGGGGGCGGCACAGATACGCAGTATTTT
abundance: -; d_gene: -; j_gene: TRBJ2-3; v_gene: TRBV7-8; CDR3aa: CASSLTRSTDTQYF; CDR3nt: TGTGCCAGCAGCTTAACTCGAAGCACAGATACGCAGTATTTT
abundance: -; d_gene: -; j_gene: TRBJ1-5; v_gene: TRBV5-8; CDR3aa: CASSQAGYSNQPQHF; CDR3nt: TGTGCCAGCAGCCAGGCCGGATATAGCAATCAGCCCCAGCATTTT
abundance: once; d_gene: -; j_gene: TRBJ2-7; v_gene: TRBV19; CDR3aa: CASKSRTGVGEQYF; CDR3nt: TGTGCCAGTAAATCCAGAACGGGAGTGGGAGAGCAGTACTTC
abundance: few; d_gene: TRBD2; j_gene: TRBJ2-7; v_gene: TRBV5-6; CDR3aa: CASSLPSGSGYEQYF; CDR3nt: TGTGCCAGCAGCTTACCTAGCGGGAGTGGGTACGAGCAGTACTTC
abundance: -; d_gene: TRBD2; j_gene: TRBJ2-7; v_gene: TRBV11-1; CDR3aa: CASSFSWTSGSYEQYF; CDR3nt: TGTGCCAGCAGCTTCTCATGGACTAGCGGGAGTTACGAGCAGTACTTC
abundance: -; d_gene: -; j_gene: TRBJ1-3; v_gene: TRBV7-8; CDR3aa: CASTGFIHRQRSGNTIYF; CDR3nt: TGTGCCAGCACCGGCTTTATTCATCGGCAGCGCTCTGGAAACACCATATATTTT
abundance: -; d_gene: TRBD2; j_gene: TRBJ2-1; v_gene: TRBV6-1; CDR3aa: CASSEPYRLAGRYNEQFF; CDR3nt: TGTGCCAGCAGTGAGCCTTACCGACTAGCGGGGAGATACAATGAGCAGTTCTTC
abundance: many; d_gene: TRBD1; j_gene: TRBJ1-5; v_gene: TRBV15; CDR3aa: CATSRDQGARTQPQHF; CDR3nt: TGTGCCACCAGCAGAGACCAGGGGGCGAGAACTCAGCCCCAGCATTTT
abundance: once; d_gene: -; j_gene: TRBJ2-3; v_gene: TRBV5-1; CDR3aa: CASSTHRATDTQYF; CDR3nt: TGCGCCAGCAGCACCCACAGGGCTACAGATACGCAGTATTTT
abundance: once; d_gene: -; j_gene: TRBJ2-7; v_gene: TRBV20-1; CDR3aa: CSASALSVTYEQYF; CDR3nt: TGCAGTGCTAGTGCTCTTAGCGTGACCTACGAGCAGTACTTC
abundance: -; d_gene: TRBD1; j_gene: TRBJ2-3; v_gene: TRBV4-2; CDR3aa: CASSRSGQGGSTDTQYF; CDR3nt: TGTGCCAGCAGCCGCAGCGGACAGGGCGGATCGACAGATACGCAGTATTTT
abundance: once; d_gene: -; j_gene: TRBJ1-2; v_gene: TRBV11-2; CDR3aa: CASSSNRVGYTF; CDR3nt: TGTGCCAGCAGCTCTAACAGGGTTGGCTACACCTTC
abundance: -; d_gene: -; j_gene: TRBJ1-1; v_gene: TRBV7-9; CDR3aa: CASSSIPGQTFTEAFF; CDR3nt: TGTGCCAGCAGCTCGATCCCCGGACAGACATTCACTGAAGCTTTCTTT
abundance: -; d_gene: -; j_gene: TRBJ1-1; v_gene: TRBV11-3; CDR3aa: CASSLDPGSEAFF; CDR3nt: TGTGCCAGCAGCTTAGATCCGGGATCTGAAGCTTTCTTT
abundance: many; d_gene: -; j_gene: TRBJ2-3; v_gene: TRBV3-1/TRBV3-2; CDR3aa: CASSQEVALLQGRTDTQYF; CDR3nt: TGTGCCAGCAGCCAAGAGGTTGCCCTCCTACAGGGTAGAACAGATACGCAGTATTTT
abundance: -; d_gene: TRBD1; j_gene: TRBJ1-5; v_gene: TRBV7-2; CDR3aa: CASSLVSGQGYQPQHF; CDR3nt: TGTGCCAGCAGCTTAGTATCTGGACAGGGTTATCAGCCCCAGCATTTT
abundance: -; d_gene: -; j_gene: TRBJ1-3; v_gene: TRBV15; CDR3aa: CATSRDRLEGNTIYF; CDR3nt: TGTGCCACCAGCAGGGACAGACTGGAGGGAAACACCATATATTTT
abundance: -; d_gene: TRBD2; j_gene: TRBJ2-7; v_gene: TRBV27; CDR3aa: CASTASSGSRYEQYF; CDR3nt: TGTGCCAGCACCGCATCTAGCGGGAGTCGCTACGAGCAGTACTTC